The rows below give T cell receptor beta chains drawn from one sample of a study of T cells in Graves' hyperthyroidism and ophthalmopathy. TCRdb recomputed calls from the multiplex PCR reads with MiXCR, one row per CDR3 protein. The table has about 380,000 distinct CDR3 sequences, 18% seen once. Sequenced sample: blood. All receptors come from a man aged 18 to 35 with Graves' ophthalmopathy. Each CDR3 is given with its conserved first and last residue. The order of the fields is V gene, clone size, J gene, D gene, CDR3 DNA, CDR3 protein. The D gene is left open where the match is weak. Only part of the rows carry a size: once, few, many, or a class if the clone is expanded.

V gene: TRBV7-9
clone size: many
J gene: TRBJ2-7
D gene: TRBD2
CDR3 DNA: TGTGCCAGCAGCTCACGCGGAGGACTAGACGAGCAGTACTTC
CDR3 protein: CASSSRGGLDEQYF

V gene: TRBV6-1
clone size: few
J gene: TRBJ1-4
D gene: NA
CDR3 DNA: TGTGCCAGCAGTCCCTATACAGGGTCTAATGAAAAACTGTTTTTT
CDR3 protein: CASSPYTGSNEKLFF

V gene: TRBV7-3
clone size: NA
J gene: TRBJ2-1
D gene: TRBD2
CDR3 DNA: TGTGCCAGCAGCTTAGGGACTAGCGGGGGGGCGGTCAATGAGCAGTTCTTC
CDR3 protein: CASSLGTSGGAVNEQFF

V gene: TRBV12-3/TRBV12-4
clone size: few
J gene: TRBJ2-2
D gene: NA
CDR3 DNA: TGTGCCAGCAGTTCCTTCGTCTCCACCGGGGAGCTGTTTTTT
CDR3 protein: CASSSFVSTGELFF

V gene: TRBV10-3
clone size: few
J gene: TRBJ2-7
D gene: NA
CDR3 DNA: TGTGCCATCAGTGATCGGCAGGGGGGAACCTACGAGCAGTACTTC
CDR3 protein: CAISDRQGGTYEQYF

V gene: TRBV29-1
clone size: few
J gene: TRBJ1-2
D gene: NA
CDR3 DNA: TGCAGCGTTGAGTTGAAGGGTTTTAACTATGGCTACACCTTC
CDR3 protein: CSVELKGFNYGYTF

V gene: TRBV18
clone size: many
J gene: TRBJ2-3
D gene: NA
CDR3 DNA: TGTGCCAGCTCACCACCGTTAGGAGATACGCAGTATTTT
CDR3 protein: CASSPPLGDTQYF

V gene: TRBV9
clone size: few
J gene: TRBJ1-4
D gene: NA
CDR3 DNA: TGTGCCAGCAGCGGGGTTAATGAAAAACTGTTTTTT
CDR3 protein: CASSGVNEKLFF

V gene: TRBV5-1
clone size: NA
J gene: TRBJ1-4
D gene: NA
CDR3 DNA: TGCGCCAGCAGCTTTGGGGACCGAGAGCGAGAACTGTTTTTT
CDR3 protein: CASSFGDRERELFF

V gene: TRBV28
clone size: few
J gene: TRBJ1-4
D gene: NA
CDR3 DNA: TGTGCCAGCAGTTCGATAGGGACGATTAGTAATGAAAAACTGTTTTTT
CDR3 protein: CASSSIGTISNEKLFF

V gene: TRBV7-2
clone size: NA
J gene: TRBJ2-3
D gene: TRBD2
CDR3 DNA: TGTGCCAGCAGCTTAGGAACGACTAGCGGGTTAGATACGCAGTATTTT
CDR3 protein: CASSLGTTSGLDTQYF

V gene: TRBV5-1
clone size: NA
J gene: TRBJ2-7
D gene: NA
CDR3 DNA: TGCGCCAGCAGCGGGCCCTACGAGCAGTACTTC
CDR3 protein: CASSGPYEQYF

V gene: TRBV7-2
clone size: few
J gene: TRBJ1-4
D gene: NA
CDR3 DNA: TGTGCCAGCAGTGCAGGGTCCCCTAATGAAAAACTGTTTTTT
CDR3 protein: CASSAGSPNEKLFF

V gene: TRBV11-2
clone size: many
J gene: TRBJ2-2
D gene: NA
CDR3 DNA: TGTGCCAGCAGCTTAGGGCATATGGGCACCGGGGAGCTGTTTTTT
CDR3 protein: CASSLGHMGTGELFF

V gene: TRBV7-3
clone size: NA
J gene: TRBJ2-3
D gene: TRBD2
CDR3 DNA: TGTGCCAGTAGTCGGGTGAGCGGGGGGGCCCGCCCAGATACGCAGTATTTT
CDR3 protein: CASSRVSGGARPDTQYF

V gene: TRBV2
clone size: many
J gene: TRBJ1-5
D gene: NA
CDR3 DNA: TGTGCCAGCAGTGAGCACAGAAACAATCAGCCCCAGCATTTT
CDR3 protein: CASSEHRNNQPQHF

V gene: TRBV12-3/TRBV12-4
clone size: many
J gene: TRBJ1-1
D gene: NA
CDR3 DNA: TGTGCCAGCAGACTGGGGGCCGGCACTGAAGCTTTCTTT
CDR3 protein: CASRLGAGTEAFF

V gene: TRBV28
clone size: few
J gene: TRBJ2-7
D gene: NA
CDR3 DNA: TGTGCCAGCAGTTTCTCCCCATTGGGCTACGAGCAGTACTTC
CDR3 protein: CASSFSPLGYEQYF

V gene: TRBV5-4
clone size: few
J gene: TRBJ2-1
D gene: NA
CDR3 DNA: TGTGCCAGCAGCCCCCTGAGCGATGAGCAGTTCTTC
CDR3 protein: CASSPLSDEQFF

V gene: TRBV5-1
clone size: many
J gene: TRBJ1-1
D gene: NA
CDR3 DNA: TGCGCCAGCAGCTTGGGATCGGGAGAGGGCACTGAAGCTTTCTTT
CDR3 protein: CASSLGSGEGTEAFF

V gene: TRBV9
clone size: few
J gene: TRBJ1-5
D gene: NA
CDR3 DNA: TGTGCCAGCAGCGTAGGTCCATCCCCTAGCAATCAGCCCCAGCATTTT
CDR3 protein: CASSVGPSPSNQPQHF

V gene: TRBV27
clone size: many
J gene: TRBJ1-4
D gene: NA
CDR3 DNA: TGTGCCAGCAGTCCGGGACTGAAGGGAGAAAAACTGTTTTTT
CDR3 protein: CASSPGLKGEKLFF

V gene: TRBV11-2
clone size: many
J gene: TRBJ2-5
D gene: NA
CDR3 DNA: TGTGCCAGCAGCCGACTGGTCCAAGAGACCCAGTACTTC
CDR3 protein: CASSRLVQETQYF

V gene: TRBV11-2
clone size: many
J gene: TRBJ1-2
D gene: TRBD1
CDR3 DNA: TGTGCCAGCAGCCCCGGGACAGACTATGGCTACACCTTC
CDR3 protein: CASSPGTDYGYTF